This T cell receptor beta chain was identified during a study of response to subunit inactivated influenza vaccine (dated by TCRdb to the late 2010s). Regarding the study in general: The study used deep quantitative T cell receptor repertoire profiling to track responses to a trivalent subunit inactivated influenza vaccine.

In this sample, this clonotype turned up a few times. The antigen it recognizes is unknown. Base qualities are missing; no much larger clone stands one base away. Library preparation employed RT-PCR. For sequencing, an Illumina HiSeq 2500 was employed. TCRdb's own reprocessing of the public reads used fastp at Q25 and MiXCR and kept productive beta chains. Every entry covers one CDR3 protein and lists the most common genes and DNA from its rows. This sample lists more than 450,000 distinct CDR3 sequences; 12% were detected once. The ten largest account for 10% of the sample. Points the paper makes about the study in general: According to the authors, only a limited number of new T cells may be recruited by each seasonal influenza vaccination.

CDR1 and CDR2 are drawn from the germline V gene: SQVTM, ANQGSEA. Relative to germline, V is 5 bases shorter and J is 1 base shorter, with 11 bases between their ends. Measured from the cysteine to the phenylalanine, the CDR3 is 13 residues long. The kept DNA is CDR3 alone, 39 bases in frame from the first base. This chain is built from TRBV29-1 and TRBJ1-1; TRBD1 is a weak D gene call, 6 bases matching. This specimen was PBMCs from blood, taken on the day of vaccination. This TCR came from a man aged 45-60 years who received an inactivated influenza vaccine. Donor details come from another sample of the same person, matched by shared clones. The DNA reads TGCAGCGTTAGCCAGACAGGGAACACTGAAGCTTTCTTT. It translates as CSVSQTGNTEAFF.